This T cell receptor beta chain was identified during a study of blood T cell repertoires in COVID-19. Study-level information: Researchers got acute and convalescent COVID-19 samples from the United States, Italy and Spain. Sources were T cells, B-cell-depleted T cells, or PBMCs; the material itself was cDNA or gDNA.

Authors' processing steps: Amplification of reference gene primers was used by the study to estimate nucleated cell counts. This table comes from immunoSEQ multiplex PCR, and its TCRdb copy is limited to in-frame clones, with some not included. The V and J calls and clone size are taken from that table; D and trimming were inferred from the DNA. The table records 250,000 to 350,000 clones, just under 85% of them present only once. The CDR3 totals 15 residues. The germline V gene has CDR1 SGHDT and CDR2 YYEEEE. Trimming stripped 4 bases from V and 0 bases from J, with 13 bases between. The sequencing sample was made of peripheral blood. The genes are TRBV5-6 and TRBJ1-1; D is undetermined. The sequence was obtained from a woman between 50 and 59 years old with active or convalescent COVID-19. In nucleotides, the CDR3 is TGTGCCAGCAGCCCTCCCCCCCAGATGAACACTGAAGCTTTCTTT. It yields the protein CASSPPPQMNTEAFF.